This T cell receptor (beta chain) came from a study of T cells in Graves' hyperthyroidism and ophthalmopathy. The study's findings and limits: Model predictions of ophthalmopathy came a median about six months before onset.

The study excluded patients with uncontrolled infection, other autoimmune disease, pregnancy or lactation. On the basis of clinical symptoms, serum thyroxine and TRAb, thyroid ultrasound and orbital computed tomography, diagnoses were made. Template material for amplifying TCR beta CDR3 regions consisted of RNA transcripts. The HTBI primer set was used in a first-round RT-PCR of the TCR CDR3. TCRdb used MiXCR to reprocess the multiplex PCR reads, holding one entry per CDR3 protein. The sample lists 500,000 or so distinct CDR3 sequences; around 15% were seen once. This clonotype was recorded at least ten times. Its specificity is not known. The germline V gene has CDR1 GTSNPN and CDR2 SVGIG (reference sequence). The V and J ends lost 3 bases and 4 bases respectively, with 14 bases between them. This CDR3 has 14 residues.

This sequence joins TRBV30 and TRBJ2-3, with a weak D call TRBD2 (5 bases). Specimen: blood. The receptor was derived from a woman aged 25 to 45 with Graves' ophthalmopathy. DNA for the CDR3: TGTGCCTGGAGGGCCCTCGAAGCGGCAGATACGCAGTATTTT. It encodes CAWRALEAADTQYF.